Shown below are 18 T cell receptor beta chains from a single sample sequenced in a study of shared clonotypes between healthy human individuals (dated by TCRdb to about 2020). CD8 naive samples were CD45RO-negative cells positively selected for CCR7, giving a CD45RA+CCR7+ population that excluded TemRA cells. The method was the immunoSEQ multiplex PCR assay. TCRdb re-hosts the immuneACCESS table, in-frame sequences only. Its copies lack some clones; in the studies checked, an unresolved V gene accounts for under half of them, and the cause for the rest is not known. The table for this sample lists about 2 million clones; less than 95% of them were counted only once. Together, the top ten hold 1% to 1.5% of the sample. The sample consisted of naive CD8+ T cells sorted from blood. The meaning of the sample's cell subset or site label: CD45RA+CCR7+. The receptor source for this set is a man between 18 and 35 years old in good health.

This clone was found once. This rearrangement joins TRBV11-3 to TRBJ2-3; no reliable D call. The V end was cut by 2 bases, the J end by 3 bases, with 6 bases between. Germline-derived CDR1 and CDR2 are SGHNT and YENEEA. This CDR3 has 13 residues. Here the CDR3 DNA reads TGTGCCAGCAGCTTATTTTTGACAGATACGCAGTATTTT. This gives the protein CASSLFLTDTQYF.

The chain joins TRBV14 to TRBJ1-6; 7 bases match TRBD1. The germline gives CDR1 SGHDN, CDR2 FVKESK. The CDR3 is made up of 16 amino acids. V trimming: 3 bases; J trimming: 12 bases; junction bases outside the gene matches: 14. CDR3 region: CASSHMRDRPYGPLHF. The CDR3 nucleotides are TGTGCCAGCAGCCACATGAGGGACAGACCTTATGGACCCCTCCACTTT.

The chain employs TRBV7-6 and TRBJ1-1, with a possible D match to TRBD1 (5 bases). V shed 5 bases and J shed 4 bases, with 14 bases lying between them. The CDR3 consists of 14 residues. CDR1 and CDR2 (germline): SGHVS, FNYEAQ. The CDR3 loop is CASSLTGVPTEAFF. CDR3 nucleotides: TGTGCCAGCAGCCTAACAGGAGTCCCCACTGAAGCTTTCTTT.

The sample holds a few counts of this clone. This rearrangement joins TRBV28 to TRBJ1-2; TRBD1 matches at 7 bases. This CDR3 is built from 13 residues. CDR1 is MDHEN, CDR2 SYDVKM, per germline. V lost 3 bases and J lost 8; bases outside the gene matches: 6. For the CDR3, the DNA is TGTGCCAGCAGTTTGAGGACAGGCTCCGGCTACACCTTC. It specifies CASSLRTGSGYTF.

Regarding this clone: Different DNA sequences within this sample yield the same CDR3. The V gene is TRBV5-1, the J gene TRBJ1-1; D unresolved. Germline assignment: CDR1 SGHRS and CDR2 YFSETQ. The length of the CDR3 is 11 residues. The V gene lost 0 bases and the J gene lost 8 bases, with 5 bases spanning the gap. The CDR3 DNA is TGCGCCAGCAGCTTGGGAACAGAAGCTTTCTTT. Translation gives CASSLGTEAFF.

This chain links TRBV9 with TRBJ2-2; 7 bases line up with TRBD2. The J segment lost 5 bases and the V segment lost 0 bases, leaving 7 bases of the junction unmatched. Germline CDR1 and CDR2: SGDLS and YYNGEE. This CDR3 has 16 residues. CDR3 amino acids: CASSVEPGTITGELFF. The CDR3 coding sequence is TGTGCCAGCAGCGTAGAACCCGGGACTATAACCGGGGAGCTGTTTTTT.

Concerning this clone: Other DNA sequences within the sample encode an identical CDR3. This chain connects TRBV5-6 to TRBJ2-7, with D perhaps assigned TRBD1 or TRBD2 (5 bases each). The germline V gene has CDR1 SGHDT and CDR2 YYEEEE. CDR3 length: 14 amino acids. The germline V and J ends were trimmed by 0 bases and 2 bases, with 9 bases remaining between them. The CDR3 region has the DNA TGTGCCAGCAGCTTGGGAGGGGCGCCCTACGAGCAGTACTTC. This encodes CASSLGGAPYEQYF.

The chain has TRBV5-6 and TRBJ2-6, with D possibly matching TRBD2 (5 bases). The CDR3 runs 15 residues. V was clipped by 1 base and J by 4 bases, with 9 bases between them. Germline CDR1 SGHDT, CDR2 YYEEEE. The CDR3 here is CASSLLGSGANVLTF. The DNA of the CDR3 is TGTGCCAGCAGCTTGTTGGGGAGCGGGGCCAACGTCCTGACTTTC.

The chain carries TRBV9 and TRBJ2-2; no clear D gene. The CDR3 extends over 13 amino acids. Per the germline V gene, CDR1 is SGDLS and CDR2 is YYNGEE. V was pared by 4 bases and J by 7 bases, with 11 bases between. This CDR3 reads CASSPRHGGELFF. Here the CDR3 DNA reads TGTGCCAGCAGCCCGAGACATGGCGGGGAGCTGTTTTTT.

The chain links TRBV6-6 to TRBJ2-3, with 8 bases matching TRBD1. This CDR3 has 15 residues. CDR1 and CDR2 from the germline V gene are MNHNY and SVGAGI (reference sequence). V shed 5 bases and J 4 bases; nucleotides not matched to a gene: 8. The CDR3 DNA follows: TGTGCCAGCAGTCACCTTGACAGGGGAGCAGATACGCAGTATTTT. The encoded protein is CASSHLDRGADTQYF.

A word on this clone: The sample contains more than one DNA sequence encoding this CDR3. The CDR3 reads CASSLLAGGSDTQYF. The CDR3 nucleotides read TGTGCCAGCAGTTTACTAGCGGGAGGCTCAGATACGCAGTATTTT. The chain joins TRBV27 to TRBJ2-3; TRBD2 agrees at 11 bases. The CDR3 is made up of 15 amino acids. The J segment lost 4 bases and the V segment lost 2 bases, leaving 2 bases of the junction unmatched. CDR1 MNHEY and CDR2 SMNVEV come from the germline V gene (reference sequence).

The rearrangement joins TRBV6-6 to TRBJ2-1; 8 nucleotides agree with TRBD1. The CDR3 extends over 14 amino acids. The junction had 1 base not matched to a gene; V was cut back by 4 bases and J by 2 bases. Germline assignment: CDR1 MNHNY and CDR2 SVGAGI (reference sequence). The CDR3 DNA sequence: TGTGCCAGCAGTTCACAGGGGGCCTACAATGAGCAGTTCTTC. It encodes CASSSQGAYNEQFF.

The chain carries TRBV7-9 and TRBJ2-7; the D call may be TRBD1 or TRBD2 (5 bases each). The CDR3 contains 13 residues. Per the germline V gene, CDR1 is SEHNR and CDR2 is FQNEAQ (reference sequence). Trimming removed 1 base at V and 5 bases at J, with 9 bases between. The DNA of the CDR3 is TGTGCCAGCAGCTTAGTTCAGGGACACGAGCAGTACTTC. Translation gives CASSLVQGHEQYF.

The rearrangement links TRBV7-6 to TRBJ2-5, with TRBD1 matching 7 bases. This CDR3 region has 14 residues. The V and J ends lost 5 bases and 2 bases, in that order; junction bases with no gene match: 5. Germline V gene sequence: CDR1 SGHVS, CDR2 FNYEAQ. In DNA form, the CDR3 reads TGTGCCAGCAGCGAGGGGACAGCGCAAGAGACCCAGTACTTC. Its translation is CASSEGTAQETQYF.

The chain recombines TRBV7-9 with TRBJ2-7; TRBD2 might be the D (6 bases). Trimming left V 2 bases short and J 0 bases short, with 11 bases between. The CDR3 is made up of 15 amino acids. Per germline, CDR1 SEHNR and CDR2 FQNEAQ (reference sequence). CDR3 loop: CASSLSSAISYEQYF. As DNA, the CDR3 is TGTGCCAGCAGCTTATCTAGCGCAATCTCCTACGAGCAGTACTTC.

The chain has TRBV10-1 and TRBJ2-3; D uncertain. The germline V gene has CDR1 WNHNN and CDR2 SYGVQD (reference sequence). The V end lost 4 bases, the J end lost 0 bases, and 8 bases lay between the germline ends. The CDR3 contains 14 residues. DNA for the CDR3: TGCGCCAGCAGTGGGGGTACCAGCACAGATACGCAGTATTTT. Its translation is CASSGGTSTDTQYF.

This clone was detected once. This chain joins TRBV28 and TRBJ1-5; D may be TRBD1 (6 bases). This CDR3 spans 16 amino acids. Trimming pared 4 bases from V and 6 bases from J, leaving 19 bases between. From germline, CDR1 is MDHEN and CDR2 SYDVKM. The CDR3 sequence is CASSSATLMGAQPQHF. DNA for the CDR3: TGTGCCAGCAGTTCGGCGACATTGATGGGGGCTCAGCCCCAGCATTTT.

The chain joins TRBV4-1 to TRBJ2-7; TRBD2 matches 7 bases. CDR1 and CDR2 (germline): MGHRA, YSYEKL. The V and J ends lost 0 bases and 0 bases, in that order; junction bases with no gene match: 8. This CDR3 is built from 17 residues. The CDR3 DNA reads TGCGCCAGCAGCCAAGAGGGGCTAGCGGAAAGCTCCTACGAGCAGTACTTC. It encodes CASSQEGLAESSYEQYF.